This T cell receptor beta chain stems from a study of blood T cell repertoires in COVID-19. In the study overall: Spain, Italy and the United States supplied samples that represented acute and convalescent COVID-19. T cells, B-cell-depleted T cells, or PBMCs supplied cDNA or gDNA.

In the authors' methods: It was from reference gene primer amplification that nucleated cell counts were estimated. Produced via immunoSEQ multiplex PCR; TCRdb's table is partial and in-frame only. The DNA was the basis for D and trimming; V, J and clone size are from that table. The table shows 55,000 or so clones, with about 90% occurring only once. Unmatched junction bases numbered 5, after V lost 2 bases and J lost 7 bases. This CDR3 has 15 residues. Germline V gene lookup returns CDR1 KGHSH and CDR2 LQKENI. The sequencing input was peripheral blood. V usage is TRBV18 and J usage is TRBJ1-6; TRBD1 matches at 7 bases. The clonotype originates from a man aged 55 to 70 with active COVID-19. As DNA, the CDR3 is TGTGCCAGCTCACCAGGGCTACAGGGGAATTCACCCCTCCACTTT. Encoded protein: CASSPGLQGNSPLHF.